This T cell receptor (beta chain) was observed in a study of technical replicates of blood from several donors. Trimming pared 5 bases from V and 1 base from J, leaving 6 bases between. From germline, CDR1 is SNHLY and CDR2 FYNNEI. The CDR3 is 12 amino acids. Method: immunoSEQ multiplex PCR; TCRdb's copy keeps in-frame clones and lacks some. The table shows 98,000 or so clones, with approximately 95% occurring only once. The sequencing sample was made of T cells isolated from PBMCs. The V call is TRBV2, the J call TRBJ2-7; tentative D call: TRBD2 (5 bases). The source is a human donor in good health. The CDR3: CASSSGSYEQYF. CDR3 sequence (DNA): TGTGCCAGCAGTAGCGGTTCCTACGAGCAGTACTTC.